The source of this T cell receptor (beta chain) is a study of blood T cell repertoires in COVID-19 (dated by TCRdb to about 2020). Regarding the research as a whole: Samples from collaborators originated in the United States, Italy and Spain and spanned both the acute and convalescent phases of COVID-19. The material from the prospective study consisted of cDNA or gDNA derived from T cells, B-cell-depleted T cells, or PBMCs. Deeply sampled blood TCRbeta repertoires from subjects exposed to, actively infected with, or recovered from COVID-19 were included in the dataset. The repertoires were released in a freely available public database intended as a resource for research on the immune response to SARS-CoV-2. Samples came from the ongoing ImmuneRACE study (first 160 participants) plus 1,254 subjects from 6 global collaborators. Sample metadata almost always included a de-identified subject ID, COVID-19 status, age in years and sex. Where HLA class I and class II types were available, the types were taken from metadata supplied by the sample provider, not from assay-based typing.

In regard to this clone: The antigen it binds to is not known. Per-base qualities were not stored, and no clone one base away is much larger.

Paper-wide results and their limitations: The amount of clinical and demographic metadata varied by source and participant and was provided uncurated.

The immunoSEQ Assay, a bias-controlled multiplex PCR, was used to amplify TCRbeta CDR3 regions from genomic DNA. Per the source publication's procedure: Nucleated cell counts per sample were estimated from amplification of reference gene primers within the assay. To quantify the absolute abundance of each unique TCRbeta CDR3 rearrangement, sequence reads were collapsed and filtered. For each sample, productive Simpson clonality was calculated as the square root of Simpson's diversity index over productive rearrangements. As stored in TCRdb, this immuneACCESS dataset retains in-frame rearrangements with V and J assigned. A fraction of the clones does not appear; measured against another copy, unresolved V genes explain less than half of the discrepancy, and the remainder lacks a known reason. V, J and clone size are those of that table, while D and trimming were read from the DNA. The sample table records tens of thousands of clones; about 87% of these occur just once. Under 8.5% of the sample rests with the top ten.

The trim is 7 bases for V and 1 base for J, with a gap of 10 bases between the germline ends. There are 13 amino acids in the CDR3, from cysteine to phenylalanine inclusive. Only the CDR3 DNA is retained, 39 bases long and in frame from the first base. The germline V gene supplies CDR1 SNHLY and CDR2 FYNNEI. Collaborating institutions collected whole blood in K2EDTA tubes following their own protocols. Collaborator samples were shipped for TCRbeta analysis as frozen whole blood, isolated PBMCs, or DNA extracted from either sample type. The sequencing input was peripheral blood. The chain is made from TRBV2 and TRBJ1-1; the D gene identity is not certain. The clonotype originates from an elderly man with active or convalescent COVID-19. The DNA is TGTGCCAGCATCCCCGACACGAACACTGAAGCTTTCTTT. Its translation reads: CASIPDTNTEAFF.